A single sample is the source of the 20 T cell receptor beta chains below, sequenced in a study of T and B cells in COVID-19 patients. TRB rearrangements were amplified by multiplex PCR with BIOMED2 TRB-A/B primers. TCRdb reprocessed the multiplex PCR reads with MiXCR, giving one entry per CDR3 protein. The sample holds around 1,000 distinct CDR3 sequences, 15% to 20% seen once. Each TRB amplification used roughly 240-550 ng of genomic DNA from blood. The source material was blood. The receptors were gathered from a human donor with active COVID-19.

Relative to its sample, this clonotype is medium-sized. The V and J genes are TRBV5-5 and TRBJ2-4, with 7 nucleotides matching TRBD1. V gave up 3 bases and J gave up 10 bases; unmatched junction bases: 4. Per germline, CDR1 SGHKS and CDR2 YYEKEE (reference sequence). This CDR3 comprises 12 residues. The CDR3 sequence is CASSSDRRIQYF. In DNA form, the CDR3 reads TGTGCCAGCAGCTCGGACAGGCGGATTCAGTACTTC.

Only a few counts were recorded for this clonotype. The chain carries TRBV6-2 or TRBV6-3 and TRBJ2-5; D might be TRBD1 (6 bases). Trimming shortened V by 2 bases and J by 5 bases, and 18 bases separated the two germline ends. Germline CDR1 is MNHEY and CDR2 is SVGEGT. The CDR3 totals 16 residues. The CDR3, as DNA: TGTGCCAGCAGTTACGGACAGAGGGCGCGATCGGAGACCCAGTACTTC. Its translation is CASSYGQRARSETQYF.

The chain is built from TRBV9 and TRBJ1-3; D is perhaps TRBD1 (6 bases). Trimming removed 4 bases at V and 8 bases at J, with 19 bases between. The germline V gene has CDR1 SGDLS and CDR2 YYNGEE. The CDR3 totals 15 residues. The CDR3, as DNA: TGTGCCAGCAGCTCTAGAGGGGGGGCTGTAGACACCATATATTTT. Amino acid sequence: CASSSRGGAVDTIYF. Combining the CDR3 with reference TRBV9 and TRBJ1-3 gives the whole variable domain DSGVTQTPKHLITATGQRVTLRCSPRSGDLSVYWYQQSLDQGLQFLIQYYNGEERAKGNILERFSAQQFPDLHSELNLSSLELGDSALYFCASSSRGGAVDTIYFGEGSWLTVV.

This clonotype is medium-sized by share. The V and J genes are TRBV30 and TRBJ1-1; no clear D. Looked up from germline, CDR1 is GTSNPN and CDR2 is SVGIG (reference sequence). With 4 bases removed from V and 3 bases from J, the gap between germline ends came to 9 bases. The CDR3 is made up of 12 amino acids. CDR3 DNA: TGTGCCTGGACGGGGTTGGACACTGAAGCTTTCTTT. It yields the protein CAWTGLDTEAFF.

Sample share makes this clonotype medium-sized. The V gene is TRBV27, the J gene TRBJ2-4; D may be TRBD1 (6 bases). CDR1 MNHEY and CDR2 SMNVEV come from the germline V gene (reference sequence). This CDR3 is built from 14 residues. The ends were cut back, 4 bases at V and 4 bases at J, with 11 bases in the middle. The CDR3 loop is CASSSGRGKNIQYF. The CDR3, as DNA: TGTGCCAGCAGTTCGGGCAGGGGAAAAAACATTCAGTACTTC.

In this sample, this clonotype is medium-sized. The chain recombines TRBV14 with TRBJ2-4; D is perhaps TRBD1 (5 bases). This CDR3 contains 15 residues. The ends were cut back, 1 base at V and 7 bases at J, with 14 bases in the middle. From germline, CDR1 is SGHDN and CDR2 FVKESK. The CDR3 nucleotides are TGTGCCAGCAGCCAAGGCGACAGTTATGGGAACATTCAGTACTTC. Its protein product is CASSQGDSYGNIQYF.

This clonotype counts as medium-sized. The chain links TRBV7-2 to TRBJ2-3; TRBD1 agrees at 8 bases. V dropped 4 bases and J dropped 8; count of bases not matched to a gene: 23. Germline CDR1 and CDR2: SGHTA and FQGNSA. CDR3 length: 19 residues. The CDR3 DNA follows: TGTGCCAGCAGCTCCCGCCGGGACAGGAGGAGGGAACCTGGGCGTACGCAGTATTTT. Its translation is CASSSRRDRRREPGRTQYF.

By proportion, this clonotype is large (0.1 to 1%). The gene calls are TRBV30 and TRBJ2-1, with 9 bases matching TRBD2. V lost 1 base and J lost 2; bases outside the gene matches: 6. This CDR3 is 16 amino acids long. In germline, CDR1 is GTSNPN, CDR2 SVGIG (reference sequence). The CDR3, as DNA: TGTGCCTGGAGTGGTGGTAGCGGGGGACCCTACAATGAGCAGTTCTTC. Its translation is CAWSGGSGGPYNEQFF.

The chain employs TRBV10-3 and TRBJ2-3, with D tentatively TRBD2 (6 bases). Between the trimmed V and J ends, which lost 4 bases and 11 bases, there was a span of 13 bases. The CDR3 is made up of 12 amino acids. The germline V gene encodes CDR1 ENHRY and CDR2 SYGVKD. As DNA, the CDR3 is TGTGCCATCAGTGCAAAGGGCGGGGTGCAGTATTTT. Translation gives CAISAKGGVQYF.

This clonotype was detected many times. Written as DNA, the CDR3 is TGTGCCAGCAGCCCCCCGGACAGGGCTTTCTATAATTCACCCCTCCACTTT. Protein product: CASSPPDRAFYNSPLHF. V gene TRBV7-9 combines with J gene TRBJ1-6; 8 nucleotides match TRBD1. With 5 bases clipped from V and 3 bases from J, the junction kept 9 bases outside the gene matches. Germline assignment: CDR1 SEHNR and CDR2 FQNEAQ (reference sequence). The CDR3 sequence is 17 residues long.

Comment on this clonotype: One end of the junction varies from germline; a read error may be responsible. The J gene is TRBJ2-2, the V gene TRBV29-1, with TRBD2 matching over 15 bases. The CDR3 is made up of 16 amino acids. Germline lookup yields CDR1 SQVTM and CDR2 ANQGSEA. CDR3 sequence reads: CSVQGLLRTSGGELFF. Written as DNA, the CDR3 is TGCAGCGTTCAGGGGCTTTTAAGGACTAGCGGGGGGGAACTGTTTTTT.

This clonotype is termed medium-sized (0.01 to 0.1%). This chain connects TRBV5-1 to TRBJ1-1; 8 nucleotides agree with TRBD1. Germline V gene sequence: CDR1 SGHRS, CDR2 YFSETQ. The junction had 7 bases not matched to a gene; V was cut back by 4 bases and J by 5 bases. The CDR3 has 14 residues. CDR3 region: CASSGGTGGTEAFF. CDR3 sequence (DNA): TGCGCCAGCAGCGGGGGGACAGGAGGTACTGAAGCTTTCTTT.

This clonotype came up a few times. CDR3 nucleotide sequence: TGTGCCAGCAGCCCGCGGCAGGTGGATACCGGGGAGCTGTTTTTT. Amino acids: CASSPRQVDTGELFF. This rearrangement joins TRBV2 to TRBJ2-2, with unresolved D. Germline V gene data show CDR1 as SNHLY and CDR2 as FYNNEI. CDR3 length: 15 amino acids. V was cut by 6 bases and J by 5 bases, with 16 bases left in between.

This clonotype was observed a few times. V and J are TRBV20-1 and TRBJ1-1, with 7 nucleotides matching TRBD1. The V gene end was trimmed by 6 bases and the J gene end by 0 bases; junction bases not matched to a gene: 7. Germline CDR1 DFQATT, CDR2 SNEGSKA (reference sequence). This CDR3 contains 14 residues. Here the CDR3 reads CSARGGTVNTEAFF. CDR3 in DNA: TGCAGTGCCCGGGGAGGGACAGTGAACACTGAAGCTTTCTTT.

This clonotype was found once. A single base separates this from a much larger clone, so it may be a read error. Lacking the conserved final phenylalanine or tryptophan, this CDR3 likely reflects a read error. This chain links TRBV20-1 with TRBJ2-7; tentative D call: TRBD2 (6 bases). The V gene's germline CDR1 is DFQATT and CDR2 SNEGSKA (reference sequence). V gave up 0 bases and J gave up 7 bases, with 10 bases separating them. The CDR3 loop spans 12 amino acids. The CDR3 sequence is CSARDGGVEQYL. CDR3 coding DNA: TGCAGTGCTAGAGATGGAGGGGTAGAGCAGTACTTA.

This clonotype is large within its sample. This sequence joins TRBV27 and TRBJ2-2, with D tentatively TRBD1 (6 bases). The CDR3 totals 15 residues. V was cut by 4 bases and J by 0 bases, with 9 bases left in between. Germline V gene sequence: CDR1 MNHEY, CDR2 SMNVEV (reference sequence). CDR3 loop: CASSSWDTNTGELFF. CDR3 DNA: TGTGCCAGCAGTTCATGGGACACGAACACCGGGGAGCTGTTTTTT.

This chain connects TRBV5-1 to TRBJ1-2; 9 nucleotides line up with TRBD1. This CDR3 region has 15 residues. With V trimmed by 4 bases and J by 2 bases, 6 bases remained unmatched. From germline, CDR1 is SGHRS and CDR2 YFSETQ. The CDR3 DNA reads as TGCGCCAGCAGCACCGGACAGGGGCGGAACTATGGCTACACCTTC. Protein sequence: CASSTGQGRNYGYTF.

Judged by abundance, this clonotype is medium-sized. The V call is TRBV7-6, the J call TRBJ2-3; D unclear. Germline values: CDR1 SGHVS, CDR2 FNYEAQ. The CDR3 spans 15 residues. With 0 bases removed from V and 3 bases from J, the gap between germline ends came to 10 bases. CDR3 bases: TGTGCCAGCAGCTTAGCGGCAGTAAAGACAGATACGCAGTATTTT. This encodes CASSLAAVKTDTQYF.

The chain is built from TRBV6-1 and TRBJ2-5, with TRBD1 matching over 12 bases. The germline V gene has CDR1 MNHNS and CDR2 SASEGT. The CDR3 is 18 amino acids. The ends lost 5 bases at V and 5 bases at J; junction bases unmatched: 15. CDR3 protein: CASSYGWGQGARSETQYF. As DNA, the CDR3 is TGTGCCAGCAGTTACGGCTGGGGACAGGGGGCGCGATCGGAGACCCAGTACTTC.

By share, this clonotype ranks as medium-sized. The chain combines TRBV18 with TRBJ1-2, with TRBD1 matching over 10 bases. The CDR3 contains 13 residues. Germline V gene sequence: CDR1 KGHSH, CDR2 LQKENI. V dropped 6 bases and J dropped 5; count of bases not matched to a gene: 3. The CDR3 spells CASSTGGLYGYTF. Here the CDR3 DNA reads TGTGCCAGCTCGACAGGGGGCTTGTATGGCTACACCTTC. The full variable domain, rest sourced from reference TRBV18 and TRBJ1-2, is NAGVMQNPRHLVRRRGQEARLRCSPMKGHSHVYWYRQLPEEGLKFMVYLQKENIIDESGMPKERFSAEFPKEGPSILRIQQVVRGDSAAYFCASSTGGLYGYTFGSGTRLTVV.